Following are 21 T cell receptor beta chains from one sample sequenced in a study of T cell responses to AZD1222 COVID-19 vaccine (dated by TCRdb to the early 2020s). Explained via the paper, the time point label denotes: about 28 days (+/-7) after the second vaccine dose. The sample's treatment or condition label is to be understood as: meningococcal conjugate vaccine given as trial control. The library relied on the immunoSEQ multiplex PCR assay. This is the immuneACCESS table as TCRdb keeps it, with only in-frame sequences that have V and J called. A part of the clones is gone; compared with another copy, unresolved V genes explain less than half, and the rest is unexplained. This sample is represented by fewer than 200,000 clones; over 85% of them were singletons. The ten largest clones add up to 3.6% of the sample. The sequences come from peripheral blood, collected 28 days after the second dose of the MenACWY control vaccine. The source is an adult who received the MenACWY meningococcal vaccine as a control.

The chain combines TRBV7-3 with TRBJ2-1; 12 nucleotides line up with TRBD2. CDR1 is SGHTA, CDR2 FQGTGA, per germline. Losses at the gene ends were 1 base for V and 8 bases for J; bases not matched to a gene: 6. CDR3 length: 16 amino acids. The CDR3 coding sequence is TGTGCCAGCAGCTTAATGGCTAGCGGGAGGGCCTATGAGCAGTTCTTC. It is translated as CASSLMASGRAYEQFF.

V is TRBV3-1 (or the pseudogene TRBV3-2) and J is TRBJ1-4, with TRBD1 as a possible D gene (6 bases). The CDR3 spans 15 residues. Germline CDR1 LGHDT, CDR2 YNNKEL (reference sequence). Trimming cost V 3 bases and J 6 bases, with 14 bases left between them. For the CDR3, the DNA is TGTGCCAGCAGCCAGGCATCAGGGGTCGATGAAAAACTGTTTTTT. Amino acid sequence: CASSQASGVDEKLFF.

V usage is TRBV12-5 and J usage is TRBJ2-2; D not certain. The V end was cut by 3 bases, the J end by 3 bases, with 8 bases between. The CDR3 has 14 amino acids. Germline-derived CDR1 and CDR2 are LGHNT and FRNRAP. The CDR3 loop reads CASGLVKYTGELFF. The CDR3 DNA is TGTGCTAGTGGTTTAGTCAAGTACACCGGGGAGCTGTTTTTT.

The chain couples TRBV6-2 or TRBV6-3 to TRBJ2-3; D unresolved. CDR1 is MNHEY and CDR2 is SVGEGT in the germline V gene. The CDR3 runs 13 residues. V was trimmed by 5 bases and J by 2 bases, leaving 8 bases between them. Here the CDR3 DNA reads TGTGCCAGCAGTAAAGCCAACACAGATACGCAGTATTTT. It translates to CASSKANTDTQYF.

The CDR3 coding sequence is TGTGCCAGCAGCTTAACTTCGGTAGCGGGGGCGAACACCGGGGAGCTGTTTTTT. The encoded protein is CASSLTSVAGANTGELFF. The V and J genes are TRBV7-3 and TRBJ2-2, with 9 bases aligning to TRBD2. The CDR3 is made up of 18 amino acids. Unmatched junction bases numbered 5, after V lost 0 bases and J lost 0 bases. Looked up from germline, CDR1 is SGHTA and CDR2 is FQGTGA.

The CDR3 is CATSREAGLSETQYF. The CDR3 DNA sequence: TGTGCCACCAGCAGAGAAGCAGGGCTTTCGGAGACCCAGTACTTC. The rearrangement links TRBV15 to TRBJ2-5; D may be TRBD1 (5 bases). The CDR3 runs to 15 residues. Deletions cut 0 bases from V and 5 bases from J, with 13 bases between. CDR1 LNHNV and CDR2 YYDKDF come from the germline V gene (reference sequence).

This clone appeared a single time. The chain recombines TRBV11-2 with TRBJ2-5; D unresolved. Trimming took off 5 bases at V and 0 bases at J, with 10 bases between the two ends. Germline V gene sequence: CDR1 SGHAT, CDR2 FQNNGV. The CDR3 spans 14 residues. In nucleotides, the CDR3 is TGTGCCAGCAGCCCCCTAAGGGACCAAGAGACCCAGTACTTC. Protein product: CASSPLRDQETQYF.

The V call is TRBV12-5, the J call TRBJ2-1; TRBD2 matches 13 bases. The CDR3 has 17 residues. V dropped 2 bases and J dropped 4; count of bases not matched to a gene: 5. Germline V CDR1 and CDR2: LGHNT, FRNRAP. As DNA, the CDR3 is TGTGCTAGTGGTTTGCGGACTAGCGGGAGCCGGTACAATGAGCAGTTCTTC. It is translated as CASGLRTSGSRYNEQFF.

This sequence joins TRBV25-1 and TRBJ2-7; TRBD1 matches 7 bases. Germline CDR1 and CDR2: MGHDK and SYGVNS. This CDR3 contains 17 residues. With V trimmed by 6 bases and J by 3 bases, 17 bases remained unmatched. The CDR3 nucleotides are TGTGCCAGCAGATCCCGAAGGGAGACAGGGATCTTCTACGAGCAGTACTTC. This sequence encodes CASRSRRETGIFYEQYF.

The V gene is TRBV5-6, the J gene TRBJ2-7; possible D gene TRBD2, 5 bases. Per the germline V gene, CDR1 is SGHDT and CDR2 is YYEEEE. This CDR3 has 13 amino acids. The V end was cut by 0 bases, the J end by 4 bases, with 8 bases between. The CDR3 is CASSLVRAYEQYF. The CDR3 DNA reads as TGTGCCAGCAGCTTGGTGAGGGCTTACGAGCAGTACTTC.

CDR3 in DNA: TGTGCCAGCGACCTTCGGACTGACGAGCAGTACTTC. Translating it yields CASDLRTDEQYF. This chain links TRBV6-5 with TRBJ2-7, with D possibly TRBD2 on 5 matching bases. The ends were cut back, 8 bases at V and 5 bases at J, with 13 bases in the middle. From germline, CDR1 is MNHEY and CDR2 SVGAGI. This CDR3 is 12 amino acids long.

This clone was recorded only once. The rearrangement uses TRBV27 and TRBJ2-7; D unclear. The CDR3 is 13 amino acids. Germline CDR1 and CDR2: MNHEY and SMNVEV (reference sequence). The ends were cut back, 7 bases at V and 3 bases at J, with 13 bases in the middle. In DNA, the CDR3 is TGTGCCAGCACCCTAGGTGAAGGCTACGAGCAGTACTTC. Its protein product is CASTLGEGYEQYF.

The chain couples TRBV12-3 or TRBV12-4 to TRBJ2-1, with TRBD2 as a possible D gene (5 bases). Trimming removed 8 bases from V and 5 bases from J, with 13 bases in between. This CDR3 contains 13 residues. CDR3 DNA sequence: TGTGCCAGCTGCGGGTGGGTTAACAATGAGCAGTTCTTC. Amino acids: CASCGWVNNEQFF.

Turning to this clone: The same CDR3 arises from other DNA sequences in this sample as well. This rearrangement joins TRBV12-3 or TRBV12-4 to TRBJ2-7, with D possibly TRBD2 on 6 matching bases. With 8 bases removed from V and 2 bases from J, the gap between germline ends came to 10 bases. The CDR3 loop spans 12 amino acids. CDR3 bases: TGTGCCAGCGGGAGGAGGGCCTACGAGCAGTACTTC. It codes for CASGRRAYEQYF.

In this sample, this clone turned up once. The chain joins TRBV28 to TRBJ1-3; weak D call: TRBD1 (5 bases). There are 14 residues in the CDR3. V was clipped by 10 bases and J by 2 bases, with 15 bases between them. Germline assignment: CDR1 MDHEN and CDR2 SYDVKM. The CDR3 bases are TGTGCCACCTCCTGGGGGGTGACTGGAAACACCATATATTTT. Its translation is CATSWGVTGNTIYF.

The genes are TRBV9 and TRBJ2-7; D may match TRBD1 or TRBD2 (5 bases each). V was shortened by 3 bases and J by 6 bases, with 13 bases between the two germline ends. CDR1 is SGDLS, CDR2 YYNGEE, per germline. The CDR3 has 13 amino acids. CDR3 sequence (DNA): TGTGCCAGCAGCGCCGGTCGGGGCTCCGAGCAGTACTTC. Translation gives CASSAGRGSEQYF.

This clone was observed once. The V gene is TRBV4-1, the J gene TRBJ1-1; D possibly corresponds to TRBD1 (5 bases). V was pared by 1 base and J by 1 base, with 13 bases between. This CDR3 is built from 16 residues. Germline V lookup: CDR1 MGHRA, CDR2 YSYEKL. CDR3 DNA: TGCGCCAGCAGCCAAGGGACTTTGGGGGGGAACACTGAAGCTTTCTTT. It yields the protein CASSQGTLGGNTEAFF.

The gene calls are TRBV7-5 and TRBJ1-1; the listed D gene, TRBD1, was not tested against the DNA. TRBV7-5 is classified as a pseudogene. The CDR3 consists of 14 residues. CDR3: CVRSPRRQGEITFF. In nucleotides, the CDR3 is TGTGTCAGAAGCCCACGAAGACAGGGGGAGATAACTTTCTTT.

CDR3 protein: CASSLGDRLSWNGYTF. CDR3 sequence (DNA): TGTGCCAGCAGCCTAGGGGACAGGCTATCGTGGAATGGCTACACCTTC. The chain employs TRBV3-1 (or the pseudogene TRBV3-2) and TRBJ1-2; 8 nucleotides align to TRBD1. The junction had 13 bases not matched to a gene; V was cut back by 4 bases and J by 6 bases. The CDR3 contains 16 residues. Germline V lookup: CDR1 LGHDT, CDR2 YNNKEL (reference sequence).

The CDR3 DNA is TGTGCCAGCAGCTTAGAAGTGGCTAGCGGGAGTATCAAGACCCAGTACTTC. Its translation is CASSLEVASGSIKTQYF. V is TRBV7-2 and J is TRBJ2-5; 10 nucleotides agree with TRBD2. The V gene end was trimmed by 1 base and the J gene end by 6 bases; junction bases not matched to a gene: 11. The CDR3 is 17 amino acids. CDR1 is SGHTA and CDR2 is FQGNSA in the germline V gene. Combining the CDR3 with reference TRBV7-2 and TRBJ2-5 gives the whole variable domain GAGVSQSPSNKVTEKGKDVELRCDPISGHTALYWYRQSLGQGLEFLIYFQGNSAPDKSGLPSDRFSAERTGGSVSTLTIQRTQQEDSAVYLCASSLEVASGSIKTQYFGPGTRLLVL.

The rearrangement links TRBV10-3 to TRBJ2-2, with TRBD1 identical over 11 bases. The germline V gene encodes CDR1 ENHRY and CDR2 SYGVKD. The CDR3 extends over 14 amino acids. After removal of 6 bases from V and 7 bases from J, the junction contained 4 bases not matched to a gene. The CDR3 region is CAIRGQGDSGELFF. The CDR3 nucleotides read TGTGCCATCAGGGGACAGGGGGATAGCGGGGAGCTGTTTTTT.